The subject of this entry is one T cell receptor (beta chain). Total RNA isolation used whole blood (no T cell sorting was performed). TCRalpha along with TCRbeta cDNA was subjected to two nested PCRs lasting 16 and 9 cycles. TCRdb reprocessed the 5' RACE reads and reports one entry per CDR3 protein, with no DNA. The sample data list around 400,000 distinct CDR3 sequences. The data are from a study of monozygotic twins with inflammatory bowel disease. The CDR3 is 13 residues long. CDR1 is SQVTM and CDR2 is ANQGSEA in the germline V gene. The sequence was collected from a human donor with ulcerative colitis or Crohn's disease, or a healthy co-twin of an affected twin (not recorded which). The chain recombines TRBV29-1 with TRBJ2-7; the TRBD2 assignment by TCRdb is unverifiable without DNA. The material sequenced was blood. CDR3 residues: CSALLAGIYEQYF.